A selection of T cell receptor beta chains follows, all from one sample in a study of blood T cells in healthy people across ages. A single record per CDR3 protein comes from TCRdb applying MiXCR to the 5' RACE reads. The sample has under 800,000 distinct CDR3 sequences, roughly 20% seen once. Sequencing used blood. These receptors were taken from a man between 65 and 79 years old in good health. Both conserved end residues are part of each CDR3. The D gene is left open where the match is weak. Some rows mark clone size as missing; the rest say once, few, many or name a class of expanded clone.

clone_size j_call d_call v_call cdr3_aa cdr3_nt
many TRBJ2-3 NA TRBV7-9 CASSSQAGSTDTQYF TGTGCCAGCAGCTCACAAGCGGGCAGCACAGATACGCAGTATTTT
NA TRBJ2-1 NA TRBV11-2 CASSRGTSRNEQFF TGTGCCAGCAGCCGGGGAACTAGTCGGAATGAGCAGTTCTTC
few TRBJ1-2 TRBD1 TRBV24-1 CATSDPGTGTLYGYTF TGTGCCACCAGTGACCCCGGGACAGGGACCCTCTATGGCTACACCTTC
few TRBJ2-3 NA TRBV20-1 CSAPLVAQYF TGCAGTGCTCCACTAGTTGCGCAGTATTTT
NA TRBJ2-6 NA TRBV6-1 CASSEQGGSGANVLTF TGTGCCAGCAGTGAACAGGGTGGCTCTGGGGCCAACGTCCTGACTTTC
few TRBJ2-1 NA TRBV6-5 CASSYSSSIEQFF TGTGCCAGCAGTTACTCGTCTAGTATTGAGCAGTTCTTC
NA TRBJ1-4 NA TRBV5-1 CASSLQVRGQRNEKLFF TGCGCCAGCAGCCTTCAGGTCCGGGGGCAGAGAAATGAAAAACTGTTTTTT
many TRBJ2-7 NA TRBV28 CASGGTPLDEQYF TGTGCCAGCGGGGGGACACCCTTAGACGAGCAGTACTTC
few TRBJ2-5 TRBD1 TRBV5-6 CASSLNGQGKYNEQSF TGTGCCAGCAGCTTGAACGGACAGGGGAAATACAATGAGCAGTCCTTC
NA TRBJ1-5 NA TRBV4-2 CASSQDLGGFDQPQHF TGTGCCAGCAGCCAAGATTTAGGGGGGTTCGATCAGCCCCAGCATTTT
many TRBJ1-4 TRBD1 TRBV27 CASSFRTGYEKLFF TGTGCCAGCAGTTTCAGGACAGGATACGAAAAACTGTTTTTT
NA TRBJ2-5 TRBD2 TRBV14 CASSQDLAGGGQETQYF TGTGCCAGCAGCCAAGATCTCGCGGGAGGGGGGCAAGAGACCCAGTACTTC
many TRBJ2-7 NA TRBV7-2 CASSLVGGTYEQYF TGTGCCAGCAGCTTGGTGGGCGGAACCTACGAGCAGTACTTC
NA TRBJ2-7 NA TRBV6-5 CASSQSGWSLYF TGTGCCAGCAGTCAATCAGGGTGGAGTCTTTACTTC
NA TRBJ1-4 TRBD1 TRBV5-1 CASSLEGTGALNEKLFF TGCGCCAGCAGCTTGGAGGGGACAGGGGCCCTAAATGAAAAACTGTTTTTT
NA TRBJ1-1 TRBD1 TRBV5-1 CASSLASTGDTEAFF TGCGCCAGCAGCTTGGCCTCAACAGGGGACACTGAAGCTTTCTTT
NA TRBJ2-1 NA TRBV25-1 CASSELGHTINNEQFF TGTGCCAGCAGTGAATTGGGCCACACGATAAACAATGAGCAGTTCTTC
NA TRBJ2-7 NA TRBV28 CASSLSQGSYEQYF TGTGCCAGCAGTTTATCCCAGGGCTCCTACGAGCAGTACTTC
NA TRBJ1-5 TRBD1 TRBV6-6 CASSYSRQGGQPQHF TGTGCCAGCAGTTACTCTCGACAGGGAGGTCAGCCCCAGCATTTT
NA TRBJ2-5 TRBD1 TRBV7-3 CASSQGTGGVETQYF TGTGCCAGCAGCCAGGGGACAGGGGGCGTAGAGACCCAGTACTTC
NA TRBJ2-7 TRBD1 TRBV20-1 CSATTDRGDEQYF TGCAGTGCTACAACCGACAGGGGAGACGAGCAGTACTTC
few TRBJ2-7 NA TRBV6-2/TRBV6-3 CASRDGDRYEQYF TGTGCCAGTAGGGACGGGGACCGCTACGAGCAGTACTTC
NA TRBJ2-6 TRBD1 TRBV6-1 CASSRDRVRGANVLTF TGTGCCAGCAGTCGTGACAGGGTGAGAGGGGCCAACGTCCTGACTTTC
NA TRBJ2-3 TRBD1 TRBV20-1 CSAAKLDRAVTDTQYF TGCAGTGCTGCTAAACTCGACAGGGCGGTTACAGATACGCAGTATTTT
NA TRBJ2-7 TRBD2 TRBV7-9 CASSFPSSGSDEQYF TGTGCCAGCAGCTTCCCCTCTAGCGGGAGTGACGAGCAGTACTTC
NA TRBJ2-7 NA TRBV29-1 CSVYNGDLYEQYF TGCAGCGTCTATAACGGGGACCTCTACGAGCAGTACTTC